The 28 T cell receptor beta chains below come from one sample, sequenced in a study of human T cells and chemical hapten exposure. TCRdb called the RACE reads again in MiXCR, with one record for every CDR3 protein. Of roughly 64,000 distinct CDR3 sequences in the sample, 11% were seen once. Described time point: pre-sensitization, week 0. Treatment specified: therapeutic diphenylcyclopropenone sensitization with weekly scalp DPC. The sample consisted of whole blood, taken in connection with sensitization to the hapten diphenylcyclopropenone (DPC). The receptors stem from a woman aged 40 to 50 with alopecia areata. Some clones in this sample may be carry-over from other donors' samples.

In this sample, this clonotype turned up many times. The chain recombines TRBV6-5 with TRBJ1-1; D not resolved. Germline values: CDR1 MNHEY, CDR2 SVGAGI. The CDR3 sequence is 13 residues long. Trimming left V 0 bases short and J 4 bases short, with 6 bases between. The CDR3 loop reads CASSYSRVTEAFF. The CDR3 region has the DNA TGTGCCAGCAGTTACTCGAGGGTCACTGAAGCTTTCTTT.

This clonotype was counted many times. The chain joins TRBV7-2 to TRBJ2-3, with no clear D. V shed 2 bases and J shed 2 bases, with 2 bases lying between them. The CDR3 sequence is 12 residues long. Per the germline V gene, CDR1 is SGHTA and CDR2 is FQGNSA. This CDR3 reads CASSLSTDTQYF. The CDR3 bases are TGTGCCAGCAGCTTATCCACAGATACGCAGTATTTT.

This clonotype has just a few counts. The chain carries TRBV11-2 and TRBJ2-1; no clear D gene. The V gene's germline CDR1 is SGHAT and CDR2 FQNNGV. Trimming stripped 3 bases from V and 7 bases from J, with 7 bases between. The length of the CDR3 is 12 residues. The CDR3: CASSFAGNEQFF. The DNA for the CDR3 is TGTGCCAGCAGCTTCGCCGGGAATGAGCAGTTCTTC. Full variable domain (outside the CDR3, taken from reference TRBV11-2 and TRBJ2-1): EAGVAQSPRYKIIEKRQSVAFWCNPISGHATLYWYQQILGQGPKLLIQFQNNGVVDDSQLPKDRFSAERLKGVDSTLKIQPAKLEDSAVYLCASSFAGNEQFFGPGTRLTVL.

This clonotype ranks as medium-sized. The CDR3 loop reads CASSPPVSGHTGELFF. The CDR3 DNA is TGTGCCAGCTCACCCCCGGTGTCGGGGCACACCGGGGAGCTGTTTTTT. The V and J genes are TRBV18 and TRBJ2-2; D could derive from TRBD1 or TRBD2 (5 bases each). Germline V gives CDR1 KGHSH, CDR2 LQKENI. The CDR3 is made up of 16 amino acids. V lost 3 bases, J lost 3 bases, and 14 bases lay in between.

Many counts were recorded for this clonotype. The chain has TRBV10-3 and TRBJ1-5; 10 bases align to TRBD1. The CDR3 totals 15 residues. CDR1 ENHRY and CDR2 SYGVKD come from the germline V gene. V shed 6 bases, J shed 7 bases, and the junction held 9 bases outside the gene matches. In DNA form, the CDR3 reads TGTGCCATCAGACCAGGGACAGGGGACAGGCAGCCCCAGCATTTT. It codes for CAIRPGTGDRQPQHF.

The sample holds many counts of this clonotype. This chain uses TRBV29-1 with TRBJ1-2, with D maybe TRBD1 (6 bases). CDR3 length equals 11 residues. Trimming took 6 bases from V and 4 from J, leaving 9 bases between them. CDR1 is SQVTM, CDR2 ANQGSEA, per germline. The CDR3 coding sequence is TGCAGCGTGGACAGCCCCTATGGCTACACCTTC. Its translation: CSVDSPYGYTF.

This chain joins TRBV6-2 or TRBV6-3 and TRBJ1-2; D possibly corresponds to TRBD1 (5 bases). The V end lost 2 bases, the J end lost 5 bases, and 9 bases lay between the germline ends. This CDR3 is 13 amino acids long. The germline V gene encodes CDR1 MNHEY and CDR2 SVGEGT. The CDR3 spells CASSYATEYGYTF. The CDR3 DNA is TGTGCCAGCAGTTACGCGACAGAATATGGCTACACCTTC.

In this sample, this clonotype turned up many times. The J gene is TRBJ2-5, the V gene TRBV29-1; no definite D call. This CDR3 is 12 amino acids long. Trimming left V 6 bases short and J 5 bases short, with 13 bases between. Germline values: CDR1 SQVTM, CDR2 ANQGSEA. The CDR3 sequence: CSVSPAGETQYF. CDR3 DNA: TGCAGCGTGTCGCCGGCCGGGGAGACCCAGTACTTC.

The genes are TRBV27 and TRBJ1-5, with D possibly matching TRBD1 (5 bases). Germline V lookup: CDR1 MNHEY, CDR2 SMNVEV (reference sequence). V lost 6 bases and J 9 bases, leaving 18 bases between the germline ends. CDR3 size: 14 residues. The CDR3 nucleotides are TGTGCCAGCAGCTTGGCAGGGAAGGGGAGGCCCCAGCATTTT. Protein product: CASSLAGKGRPQHF.

V usage is TRBV29-1 and J usage is TRBJ1-2; D unresolved. With 3 bases removed from V and 0 bases from J, the gap between germline ends came to 5 bases. CDR1 and CDR2 from the germline V gene are SQVTM and ANQGSEA. This CDR3 region has 12 residues. The CDR3 sequence is CSVESTNYGYTF. In nucleotides, the CDR3 is TGCAGCGTTGAGAGCACTAACTATGGCTACACCTTC.

In this sample, this clonotype turned up a few times. The gene calls are TRBV6-4 and TRBJ2-2; 9 bases match TRBD2. The CDR3 is made up of 14 amino acids. V lost 8 bases, J lost 8 bases, and 9 bases stayed unmatched. Germline-derived CDR1 and CDR2 are MRHNA and SNTAGT. The CDR3 spells CASRALAGAGELFF. The CDR3 region has the DNA TGTGCCAGCCGGGCTTTAGCGGGAGCTGGGGAGCTGTTTTTT.

This clonotype was picked up many times. The V call is TRBV28, the J call TRBJ2-2; D not certain. V dropped 1 base and J dropped 6 bases, with 3 bases sitting between them. CDR1 and CDR2 (germline): MDHEN, SYDVKM. The CDR3 runs 12 residues. Here the CDR3 DNA reads TGTGCCAGCAGTTTATTATCCGGGGAGCTGTTTTTT. Its translation is CASSLLSGELFF.

This clonotype was seen repeatedly, ten times or more. V is TRBV7-3 and J is TRBJ1-1; D is unresolved. This CDR3 spans 13 amino acids. Germline loops: CDR1 SGHTA, CDR2 FQGTGA. The V and J ends lost 5 bases and 1 base respectively, with 8 bases between them. The CDR3 DNA reads TGTGCCAGCAGCGCCTCGGGGAACACTGAAGCTTTCTTT. This codes for CASSASGNTEAFF.

This clonotype has more than one count but fewer than ten. The chain links TRBV20-1 to TRBJ2-1, with a possible D match to TRBD2 (6 bases). V was trimmed by 6 bases and J by 6 bases, leaving 15 bases between them. The CDR3 length is 13 residues. CDR1 DFQATT and CDR2 SNEGSKA come from the germline V gene (reference sequence). The CDR3 DNA is TGCAGTGCAAGCGGGCCTTGGGGCAATGAGCAGTTCTTC. This encodes CSASGPWGNEQFF.

CDR3 DNA sequence: TGTGCCAGCAGCACCCCTCCGGGACAGGGTTACAATGAGCAGTTCTTC. Residues: CASSTPPGQGYNEQFF. The gene calls are TRBV7-2 and TRBJ2-1; 9 bases fit TRBD1. Germline V gene sequence: CDR1 SGHTA, CDR2 FQGNSA. The CDR3 totals 16 residues. V was clipped by 5 bases and J by 4 bases; unmatched bases: 9.

This clonotype was observed many times. This chain links TRBV12-3 or TRBV12-4 with TRBJ2-1; 7 positions match TRBD2. V was pared by 1 base and J by 2 bases, with 2 bases of the junction left unmatched. CDR3 length equals 15 residues. The CDR3 region has the DNA TGTGCCAGCAGTTTAGGCGGGGGACCCTACAATGAGCAGTTCTTC. This sequence encodes CASSLGGGPYNEQFF.

This clonotype was observed many times. V is TRBV29-1 and J is TRBJ1-2, with D possibly TRBD1 on 5 matching bases. Looked up from germline, CDR1 is SQVTM and CDR2 is ANQGSEA. Between the trimmed V and J ends, which lost 4 bases and 5 bases, there was a span of 11 bases. The CDR3 is 12 residues long. CDR3 sequence (DNA): TGCAGCGTTGCGGGGACGATTTATGGCTACACCTTC. It encodes CSVAGTIYGYTF.

This clonotype appeared many times. CDR3 sequence (DNA): TGCAGTGCCCCGTCCGGGACTAGCGGTAGATGGGAGCAGTTCTTC. Translation: CSAPSGTSGRWEQFF. V usage is TRBV20-1 and J usage is TRBJ2-1, with TRBD2 identical over 11 bases. This CDR3 is built from 15 residues. V lost 6 bases to trimming and J lost 10 bases; unmatched junction nucleotides: 14. Germline lookup yields CDR1 DFQATT and CDR2 SNEGSKA (reference sequence).

This chain uses TRBV6-2 or TRBV6-3 with TRBJ2-2; unclear D gene. Per germline, CDR1 MNHEY and CDR2 SVGEGT. Deletions cut 5 bases from V and 8 bases from J, with 9 bases between. This CDR3 is built from 12 residues. The CDR3 DNA is TGTGCCAGCAGTGTGACGAGTGGGGAGCTGTTTTTT. This codes for CASSVTSGELFF.

This clonotype was observed a handful of times. The chain couples TRBV2 to TRBJ2-1; 8 bases are a match to TRBD1. Germline loops: CDR1 SNHLY, CDR2 FYNNEI. CDR3 length: 15 residues. With 2 bases clipped from V and 2 bases from J, the junction kept 2 bases outside the gene matches. In DNA, the CDR3 is TGTGCCAGCAGTGAAACAGGGGGGACCTACAATGAGCAGTTCTTC. Amino acids: CASSETGGTYNEQFF.

This chain uses TRBV2 with TRBJ2-3; the D is unclear. The germline V and J ends were trimmed by 5 bases and 0 bases, with 9 bases remaining between them. Germline V gives CDR1 SNHLY, CDR2 FYNNEI. This CDR3 has 14 amino acids. CDR3 coding DNA: TGTGCCAGCAGTCGGCAGATAAGCACAGATACGCAGTATTTT. This encodes CASSRQISTDTQYF.

This clonotype was observed many times. The CDR3: CASSENRWTSGGAYPSNTGELFF. CDR3 DNA: TGTGCCAGCAGTGAAAACCGATGGACTAGCGGGGGGGCCTACCCCTCTAACACCGGGGAGCTGTTTTTT. V gene TRBV6-4 combines with J gene TRBJ2-2; TRBD2 matches 15 bases. CDR3 length equals 23 residues. V was clipped by 3 bases and J by 2 bases; unmatched bases: 19. In germline, CDR1 is MRHNA, CDR2 SNTAGT.

In the case of this clonotype: A read error may be the cause here, since a much bigger clone is one base away. The chain carries TRBV5-4 and TRBJ1-1, with 7 bases aligning to TRBD1. Per germline, CDR1 SGHNT and CDR2 YYREEE (reference sequence). This CDR3 region has 14 residues. With V trimmed by 2 bases and J by 4 bases, 5 bases remained unmatched. Here the CDR3 reads CASSLRGLSTEAFF. CDR3 nucleotides: TGTGCCAGCAGCTTAAGGGGGCTTAGCACTGAAGCTTTCTTT.

J is TRBJ1-5 and V is TRBV5-5, with 7 positions matching TRBD1. CDR3 length: 15 amino acids. CDR1 is SGHKS and CDR2 is YYEKEE in the germline V gene (reference sequence). J lost 4 bases, V lost 4 bases, and 8 bases had no gene match. The chain's CDR3 is CASSPQGQLNQPQHF. For the CDR3, the DNA is TGTGCCAGCAGCCCTCAGGGACAGCTTAATCAGCCCCAGCATTTT.

V is TRBV19 and J is TRBJ2-3; D unclear. The germline gives CDR1 LNHDA, CDR2 SQIVND (reference sequence). Trimming stripped 5 bases from V and 2 bases from J, with 5 bases between. CDR3 length: 12 amino acids. The chain's CDR3 is CASSQDTDTQYF. DNA for the CDR3: TGTGCCAGTAGTCAGGACACAGATACGCAGTATTTT.

This clonotype was picked up many times. This chain links TRBV19 with TRBJ2-1; TRBD1 aligns across 12 bases. In germline, CDR1 is LNHDA, CDR2 SQIVND (reference sequence). J lost 6 bases, V lost 3 bases, and 12 bases had no gene match. The CDR3 runs 18 residues. In nucleotides, the CDR3 is TGTGCCAGTAGTATCTCAAGGGACAGGGGGCCCAAGTTCAATGAGCAGTTCTTC. The encoded protein is CASSISRDRGPKFNEQFF.

This clonotype was observed many times. V and J are TRBV7-2 and TRBJ1-5, with D unresolved. V lost 3 bases, J lost 7 bases, and 10 bases lay in between. Germline V gene sequence: CDR1 SGHTA, CDR2 FQGNSA. The CDR3 is made up of 13 amino acids. The CDR3 here is CASSFASRQPQHF. The CDR3 bases are TGTGCCAGCAGCTTTGCTTCTCGGCAGCCCCAGCATTTT.

The rearrangement uses TRBV7-2 and TRBJ2-5; D is unresolved. Germline CDR1 SGHTA, CDR2 FQGNSA. Between the trimmed V and J ends, which lost 7 bases and 1 base, there was a span of 10 bases. The CDR3 length is 13 residues. This chain's CDR3 is CASTLAAQETQYF. The CDR3 DNA reads as TGTGCCAGCACCCTGGCTGCCCAAGAGACCCAGTACTTC.